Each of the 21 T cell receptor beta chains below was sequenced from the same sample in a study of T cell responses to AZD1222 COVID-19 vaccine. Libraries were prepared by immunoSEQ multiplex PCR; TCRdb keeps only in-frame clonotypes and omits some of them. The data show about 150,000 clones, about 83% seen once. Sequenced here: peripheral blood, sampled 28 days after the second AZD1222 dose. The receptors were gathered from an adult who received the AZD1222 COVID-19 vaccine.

CDR3 loop: CASSFWRQGTEAFF. CDR3 bases: TGTGCCAGCAGCTTTTGGCGACAGGGCACTGAAGCTTTCTTT. This chain connects TRBV5-4 to TRBJ1-1; 7 nucleotides agree with TRBD1. CDR1 and CDR2 from the germline V gene are SGHNT and YYREEE (reference sequence). The CDR3 is made up of 14 amino acids. The V gene end was trimmed by 2 bases and the J gene end by 4 bases; junction bases not matched to a gene: 5.

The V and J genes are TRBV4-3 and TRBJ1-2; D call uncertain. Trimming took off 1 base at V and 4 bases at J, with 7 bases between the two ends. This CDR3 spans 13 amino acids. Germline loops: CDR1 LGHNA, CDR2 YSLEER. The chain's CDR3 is CASSQGGSYGYTF. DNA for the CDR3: TGCGCCAGCAGCCAAGGAGGGAGCTATGGCTACACCTTC.

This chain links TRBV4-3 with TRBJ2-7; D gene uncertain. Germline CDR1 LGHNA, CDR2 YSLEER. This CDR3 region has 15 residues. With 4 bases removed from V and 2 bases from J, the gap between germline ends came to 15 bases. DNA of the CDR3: TGCGCCAGCAGCCCCGGCCGCCAGTACCCCTACGAGCAGTACTTC. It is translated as CASSPGRQYPYEQYF.

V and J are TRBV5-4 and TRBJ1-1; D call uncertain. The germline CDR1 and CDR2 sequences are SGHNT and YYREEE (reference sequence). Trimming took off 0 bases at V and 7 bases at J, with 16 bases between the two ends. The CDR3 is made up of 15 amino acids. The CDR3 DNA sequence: TGTGCCAGCAGCTTGGTTACAGCCAGCTTCGGTGAAGCTTTCTTT. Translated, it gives CASSLVTASFGEAFF.

DNA for the CDR3: TGTGCCAGCAGCGGAAGACAGGGGGACGATTACCTTTATGGCTACACCTTC. Translation gives CASSGRQGDDYLYGYTF. The chain joins TRBV7-2 to TRBJ1-2; 9 bases agree with TRBD1. This CDR3 is 17 amino acids long. Germline V CDR1 and CDR2: SGHTA, FQGNSA. V lost 5 bases to trimming and J lost 5 bases; unmatched junction nucleotides: 15.

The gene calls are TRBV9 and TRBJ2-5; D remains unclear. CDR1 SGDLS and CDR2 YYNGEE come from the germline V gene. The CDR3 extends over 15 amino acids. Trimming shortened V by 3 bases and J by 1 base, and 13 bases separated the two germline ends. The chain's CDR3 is CASSASQRLQETQYF. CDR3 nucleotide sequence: TGTGCCAGCAGCGCCTCACAGCGACTCCAAGAGACCCAGTACTTC.

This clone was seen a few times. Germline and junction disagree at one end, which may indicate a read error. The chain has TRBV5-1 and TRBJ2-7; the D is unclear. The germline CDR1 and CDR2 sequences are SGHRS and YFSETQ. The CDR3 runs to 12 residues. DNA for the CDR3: TGCGCCAGCAGCTTTACTCCCCGGGCCCTCTTCTTC. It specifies CASSFTPRALFF.

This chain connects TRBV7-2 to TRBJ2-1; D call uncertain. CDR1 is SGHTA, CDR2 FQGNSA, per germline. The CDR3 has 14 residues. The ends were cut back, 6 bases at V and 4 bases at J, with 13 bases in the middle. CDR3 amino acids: CASRGGSAYNEQFF. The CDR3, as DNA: TGTGCCAGCAGGGGCGGATCGGCTTACAATGAGCAGTTCTTC.

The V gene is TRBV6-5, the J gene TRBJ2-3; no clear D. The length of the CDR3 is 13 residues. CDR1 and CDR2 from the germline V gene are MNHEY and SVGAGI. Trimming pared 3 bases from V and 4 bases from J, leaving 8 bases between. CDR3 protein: CASSYGPSDTQYF. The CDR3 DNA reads TGTGCCAGCAGTTATGGCCCATCAGATACGCAGTATTTT.

The CDR3 DNA follows: TGTGCCAGCAGCTTGGAGTGGGGGGGCGGTGAGCAGTTCTTC. As protein: CASSLEWGGGEQFF. V and J are TRBV5-8 and TRBJ2-1; possibly TRBD2 for D (7 bases). The V and J ends lost 0 bases and 9 bases respectively, with 13 bases between them. Germline CDR1 and CDR2: SGHTS and YDEGEE. This CDR3 region has 14 residues. Combining the CDR3 with reference TRBV5-8 and TRBJ2-1 gives the whole variable domain EAGVTQSPTHLIKTRGQQATLRCSPISGHTSVYWYQQALGLGLQFLLWYDEGEERNRGNFPPRFSGRQFPNYSSELNVNALELEDSALYLCASSLEWGGGEQFFGPGTRLTVL.

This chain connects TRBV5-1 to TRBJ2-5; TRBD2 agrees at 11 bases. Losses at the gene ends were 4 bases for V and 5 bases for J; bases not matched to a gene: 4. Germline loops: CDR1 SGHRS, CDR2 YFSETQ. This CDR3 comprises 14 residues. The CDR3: CASSVTSGVETQYF. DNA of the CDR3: TGCGCCAGCAGCGTGACTAGCGGGGTGGAGACCCAGTACTTC.

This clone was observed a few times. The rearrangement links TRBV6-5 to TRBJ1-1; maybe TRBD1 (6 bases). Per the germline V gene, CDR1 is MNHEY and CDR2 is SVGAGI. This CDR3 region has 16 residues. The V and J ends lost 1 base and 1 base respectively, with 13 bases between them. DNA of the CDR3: TGTGCCAGCAGTTACTTAGGGGGGGCGAGGAACACTGAAGCTTTCTTT. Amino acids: CASSYLGGARNTEAFF.

The CDR3 is CASTGTGGKTEAFF. The DNA for the CDR3 is TGTGCCAGCACCGGGACAGGGGGGAAGACTGAAGCTTTCTTT. The chain uses TRBV7-9 and TRBJ1-1; TRBD1 aligns across 11 bases. The germline V gene encodes CDR1 SEHNR and CDR2 FQNEAQ (reference sequence). This CDR3 contains 14 residues. After removal of 7 bases from V and 5 bases from J, the junction contained 6 bases not matched to a gene.

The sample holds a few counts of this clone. The CDR3 region has the DNA TGTGCCAGCAGTCCCTCGCGGGGGGGTTACAATGAGCAGTTCTTC. Protein: CASSPSRGGYNEQFF. The chain links TRBV4-2 to TRBJ2-1; TRBD2 matches at 9 bases. Germline CDR1 is LGHNA and CDR2 is YNFKEQ. J was trimmed by 4 bases and V by 6 bases; bases with no gene match: 7. The CDR3 loop spans 15 amino acids.

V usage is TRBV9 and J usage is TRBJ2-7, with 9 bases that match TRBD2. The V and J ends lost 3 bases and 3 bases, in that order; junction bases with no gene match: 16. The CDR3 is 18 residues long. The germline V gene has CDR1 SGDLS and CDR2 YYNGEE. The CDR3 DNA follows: TGTGCCAGCAGCGCCGACTCGGCGGGGGGGCATAATTTCTACGAGCAGTACTTC. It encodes CASSADSAGGHNFYEQYF.

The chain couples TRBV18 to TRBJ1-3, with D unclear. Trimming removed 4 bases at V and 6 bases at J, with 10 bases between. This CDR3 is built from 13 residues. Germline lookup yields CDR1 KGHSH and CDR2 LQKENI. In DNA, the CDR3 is TGTGCCAGCTCACAACTGCCGGAAAACACCATATATTTT. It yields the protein CASSQLPENTIYF.

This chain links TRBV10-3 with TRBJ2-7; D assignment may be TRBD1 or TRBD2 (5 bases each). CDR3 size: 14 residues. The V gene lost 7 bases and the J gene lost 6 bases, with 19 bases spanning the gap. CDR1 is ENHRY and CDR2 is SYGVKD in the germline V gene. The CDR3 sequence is CAIMVGTDNSEQYF. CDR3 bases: TGTGCCATCATGGTGGGGACCGACAACTCCGAGCAGTACTTC.

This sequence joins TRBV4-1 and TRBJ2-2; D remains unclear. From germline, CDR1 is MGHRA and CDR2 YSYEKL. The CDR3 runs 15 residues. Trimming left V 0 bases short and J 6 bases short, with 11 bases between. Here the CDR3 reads CASSQEAVGSGELFF. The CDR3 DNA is TGCGCCAGCAGCCAAGAAGCCGTAGGTTCCGGGGAGCTGTTTTTT.

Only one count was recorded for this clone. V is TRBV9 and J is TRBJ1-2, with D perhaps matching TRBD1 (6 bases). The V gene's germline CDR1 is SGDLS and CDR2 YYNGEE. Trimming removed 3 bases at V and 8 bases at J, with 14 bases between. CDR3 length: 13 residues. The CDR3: CASSAQTGNGYTF. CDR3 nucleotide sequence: TGTGCCAGCAGCGCCCAAACAGGGAACGGCTACACCTTC.

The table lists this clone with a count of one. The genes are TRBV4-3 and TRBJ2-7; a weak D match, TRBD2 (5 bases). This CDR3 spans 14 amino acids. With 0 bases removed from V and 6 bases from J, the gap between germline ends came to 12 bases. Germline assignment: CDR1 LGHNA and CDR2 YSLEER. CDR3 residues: CASSQDLSGIEQYF. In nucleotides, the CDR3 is TGCGCCAGCAGCCAAGATCTTTCGGGAATCGAGCAGTACTTC.

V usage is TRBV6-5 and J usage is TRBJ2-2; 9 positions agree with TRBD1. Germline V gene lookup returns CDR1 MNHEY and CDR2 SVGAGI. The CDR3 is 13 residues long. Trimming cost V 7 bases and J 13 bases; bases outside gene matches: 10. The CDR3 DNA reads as TGTGCCAGCACCGGGACAGGGATGCGAGTGCTGTTTTTT. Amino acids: CASTGTGMRVLFF.